The next 27 T cell receptor beta chains were all read from a single sample in a study of monozygotic twins with inflammatory bowel disease. TCRdb re-called the 5' RACE reads and gives one entry per CDR3 protein, without DNA. In total, the table holds 420,000 or so distinct CDR3 sequences. Material: blood. These receptors were taken from a human donor with ulcerative colitis or Crohn's disease, or a healthy co-twin of an affected twin (not recorded which).

The rearrangement uses TRBV20-1 and TRBJ2-7. This CDR3 is built from 14 residues. Germline CDR1 is DFQATT and CDR2 is SNEGSKA (reference sequence). CDR3 residues: CSANDGWLSYEQYF.

J is TRBJ1-1 and V is TRBV12-3 or TRBV12-4; TCRdb designates TRBD1, a call that cannot be tested without DNA. This CDR3 spans 15 amino acids. CDR3 loop: CASSRRTGLYTEAFF.

V and J are TRBV4-1 and TRBJ1-2; there is no DNA to check the TCRdb D call of TRBD1. The CDR3 spans 15 residues. Per the germline V gene, CDR1 is MGHRA and CDR2 is YSYEKL. CDR3: CASSQAGIILGGYTF.

The chain combines TRBV5-1 with TRBJ2-2. The germline V gene has CDR1 SGHRS and CDR2 YFSETQ. The CDR3 covers 13 residues. CDR3 protein: CASSPHGYGELFF.

The chain is built from TRBV14 and TRBJ2-7. In germline, CDR1 is SGHDN, CDR2 FVKESK. This CDR3 contains 12 residues. CDR3 loop: CASSQVPAFRYF.

This sequence joins TRBV5-1 and TRBJ2-3. The CDR3 has 13 residues. Germline loops: CDR1 SGHRS, CDR2 YFSETQ. CDR3 sequence reads: CASSLSSADTQYF.

The chain employs TRBV5-4 and TRBJ1-3; TCRdb lists TRBD1, though no DNA is available to test this call. The CDR3 has 15 amino acids. Per germline, CDR1 SGHNT and CDR2 YYREEE (reference sequence). The CDR3 spells CASSLGAGDGNTIYF.

The CDR3: CASSLAATLTIEQFF. The rearrangement joins TRBV5-1 to TRBJ2-1. In germline, CDR1 is SGHRS, CDR2 YFSETQ. The length of the CDR3 is 15 residues.

The rearrangement joins TRBV27 to TRBJ2-5. The CDR3 is 15 residues long. Germline lookup yields CDR1 MNHEY and CDR2 SMNVEV (reference sequence). CDR3 sequence reads: CASSFGSRLQETQYF.

This rearrangement joins TRBV6-1 to TRBJ2-5. The CDR3 covers 13 residues. CDR1 MNHNS and CDR2 SASEGT come from the germline V gene. The chain's CDR3 is CASSPIGQETQYF.

The rearrangement uses TRBV6-1 and TRBJ1-4; without DNA, the TCRdb call of TRBD1 cannot be checked. This CDR3 region has 14 residues. Germline assignment: CDR1 MNHNS and CDR2 SASEGT. CDR3 residues: CASGEDRNIEKLFF.

The chain is built from TRBV18 and TRBJ1-1; the TCRdb D gene call, TRBD1, has no DNA to confirm it. Germline V gene data show CDR1 as KGHSH and CDR2 as LQKENI. The CDR3 spans 18 residues. The CDR3 loop is CASSPPMAAGAMNTEAFF. Full variable domain (remainder filled in from reference TRBV18 and TRBJ1-1): NAGVMQNPRHLVRRRGQEARLRCSPMKGHSHVYWYRQLPEEGLKFMVYLQKENIIDESGMPKERFSAEFPKEGPSILRIQQVVRGDSAAYFCASSPPMAAGAMNTEAFFGQGTRLTVV.

V gene TRBV29-1 combines with J gene TRBJ1-1; checking the TCRdb D call of TRBD1 is not possible without DNA. Germline-derived CDR1 and CDR2 are SQVTM and ANQGSEA. The CDR3 has 12 amino acids. Here the CDR3 reads CSATGKGTEAFF.

The V and J genes are TRBV7-9 and TRBJ2-5; the D gene TCRdb calls, TRBD2, cannot be checked with no DNA. From germline, CDR1 is SEHNR and CDR2 FQNEAQ (reference sequence). This CDR3 is built from 15 residues. The CDR3 spells CASSPGSGRSETQYF.

This sequence joins TRBV20-1 and TRBJ2-3; no DNA is available, so the TRBD2 call from TCRdb remains unchecked. The CDR3 contains 15 residues. CDR1 is DFQATT and CDR2 is SNEGSKA in the germline V gene (reference sequence). CDR3 sequence: CSARAGGGPGDTQYF.

The chain recombines TRBV6-1 with TRBJ2-5; there is no DNA to check the TCRdb D call of TRBD2. Germline V gene data show CDR1 as MNHNS and CDR2 as SASEGT. The CDR3 consists of 14 residues. The chain's CDR3 is CATSASQGRETQYF.

The genes are TRBV6-2 or TRBV6-3 and TRBJ1-4; TCRdb indicates TRBD1, and absent DNA this call remains unverified. The germline V gene has CDR1 MNHEY and CDR2 SVGEGT. The CDR3 is 15 residues long. The chain's CDR3 is CASSYSSPPGEKLFF.

The rearrangement links TRBV27 to TRBJ2-5; there is no DNA to check the TCRdb D call of TRBD2. This CDR3 spans 14 amino acids. Germline CDR1 and CDR2: MNHEY and SMNVEV (reference sequence). The CDR3 loop is CASSSGYGRETQYF.

The gene calls are TRBV12-3 or TRBV12-4 and TRBJ1-1; TCRdb proposes TRBD1, but this gene call is untestable without DNA. This CDR3 is built from 11 residues. The CDR3 loop reads CASSSTGPSFF.

This CDR3 is CASSQSRSTDTQYF. V and J are TRBV4-1 and TRBJ2-3. This CDR3 has 14 amino acids. CDR1 is MGHRA and CDR2 is YSYEKL in the germline V gene.

This rearrangement joins TRBV4-3 to TRBJ2-7; there is no DNA to check the TCRdb D call of TRBD2. The V gene's germline CDR1 is LGHNA and CDR2 YSLEER. The CDR3 sequence is 16 residues long. The CDR3 spells CASSQATSGKAYEQYF.

J is TRBJ2-7 and V is TRBV20-1; TCRdb selects TRBD2, and the lack of DNA leaves this call unchecked. Germline values: CDR1 DFQATT, CDR2 SNEGSKA (reference sequence). The CDR3 sequence is 18 residues long. CDR3 in amino acids: CSARSLTGGLAVSYEQYF.

The chain employs TRBV11-3 and TRBJ2-5; no DNA is available, so the TRBD2 call from TCRdb remains unchecked. Germline CDR1 and CDR2: SGHNT and YENEEA. CDR3 length: 15 residues. CDR3 sequence: CASSRGLAGEKTQYF.

The rearrangement links TRBV5-1 to TRBJ2-5. Germline V CDR1 and CDR2: SGHRS, YFSETQ. The CDR3 contains 12 residues. The CDR3 loop reads CASSLGQTAQYF.

The chain recombines TRBV7-9 with TRBJ2-6. CDR3 size: 15 residues. Per the germline V gene, CDR1 is SEHNR and CDR2 is FQNEAQ (reference sequence). CDR3 loop: CASSAGSSGANVLTF.

This rearrangement joins TRBV19 to TRBJ2-7; TCRdb proposes TRBD1, but this gene call is untestable without DNA. The germline V gene encodes CDR1 LNHDA and CDR2 SQIVND (reference sequence). This CDR3 region has 16 residues. CDR3 region: CASSQRQGGLVHEQYF.

The V and J genes are TRBV30 and TRBJ1-5. In germline, CDR1 is GTSNPN, CDR2 SVGIG (reference sequence). This CDR3 contains 15 residues. CDR3: CAWSVTEHSNQPQHF.